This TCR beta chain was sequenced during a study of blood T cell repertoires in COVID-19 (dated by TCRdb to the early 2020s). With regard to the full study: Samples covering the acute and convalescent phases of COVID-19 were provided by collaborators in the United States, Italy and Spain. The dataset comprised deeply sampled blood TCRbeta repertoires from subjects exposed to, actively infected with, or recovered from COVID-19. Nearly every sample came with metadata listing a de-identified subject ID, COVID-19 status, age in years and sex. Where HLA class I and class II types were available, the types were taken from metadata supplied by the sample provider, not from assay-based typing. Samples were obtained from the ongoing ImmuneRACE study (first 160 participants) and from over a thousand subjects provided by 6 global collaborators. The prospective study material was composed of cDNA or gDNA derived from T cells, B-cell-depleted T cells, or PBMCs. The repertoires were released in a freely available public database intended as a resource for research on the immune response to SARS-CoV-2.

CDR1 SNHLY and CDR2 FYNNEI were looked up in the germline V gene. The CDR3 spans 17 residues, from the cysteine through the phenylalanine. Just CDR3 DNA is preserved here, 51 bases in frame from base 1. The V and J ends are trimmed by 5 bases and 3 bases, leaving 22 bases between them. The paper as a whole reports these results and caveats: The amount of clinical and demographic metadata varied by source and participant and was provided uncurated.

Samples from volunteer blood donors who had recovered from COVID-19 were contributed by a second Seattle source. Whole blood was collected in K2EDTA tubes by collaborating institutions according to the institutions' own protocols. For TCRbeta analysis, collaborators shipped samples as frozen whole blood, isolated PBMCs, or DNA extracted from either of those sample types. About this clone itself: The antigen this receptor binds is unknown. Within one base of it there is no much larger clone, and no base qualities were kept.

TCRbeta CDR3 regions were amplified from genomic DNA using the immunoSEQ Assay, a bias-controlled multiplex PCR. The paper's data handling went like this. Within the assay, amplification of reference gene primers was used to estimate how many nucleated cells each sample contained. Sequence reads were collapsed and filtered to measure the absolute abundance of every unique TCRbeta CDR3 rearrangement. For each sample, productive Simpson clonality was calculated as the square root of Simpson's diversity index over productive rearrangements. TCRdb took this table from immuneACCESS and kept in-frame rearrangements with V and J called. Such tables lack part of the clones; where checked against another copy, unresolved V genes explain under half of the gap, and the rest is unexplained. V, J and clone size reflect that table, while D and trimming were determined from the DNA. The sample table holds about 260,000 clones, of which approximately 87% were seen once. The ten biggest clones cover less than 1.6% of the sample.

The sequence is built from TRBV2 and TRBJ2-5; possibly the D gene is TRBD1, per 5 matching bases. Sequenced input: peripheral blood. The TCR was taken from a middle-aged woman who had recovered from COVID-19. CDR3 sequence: CASSSSSRAGSKETQYF. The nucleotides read TGTGCCAGCAGTTCCAGTAGTAGGGCAGGGTCTAAAGAGACCCAGTACTTC.